The 28 T cell receptor beta chains given below trace back to one sample, sequenced in a study of neurological immune-mediated disorders. TCRdb re-called the 5' RACE reads through MiXCR, storing one row per CDR3 protein. The profile shows about 80,000 distinct CDR3 sequences, 4.5% to 7.5% of them singletons. The time point here: longitudinal time-point 2. The material sequenced was PBMCs. Receptors originate from an older woman with multiple sclerosis.

In its sample, this clonotype was seen many times. This chain connects TRBV3-1 to TRBJ1-1; no reliable D call. CDR3 length equals 14 residues. V was clipped by 7 bases and J by 4 bases, with 16 bases between them. Per germline, CDR1 LGHDT and CDR2 YNNKEL (reference sequence). The CDR3 sequence is CASNTRGSATEAFF. DNA for the CDR3: TGTGCCAGCAACACGCGGGGATCGGCCACTGAAGCTTTCTTT.

In its sample, this clonotype was seen many times. V gene TRBV4-2 combines with J gene TRBJ1-5; 7 bases are shared with TRBD1. Germline CDR1 reads LGHNA; CDR2 reads YNFKEQ. Trimming removed 5 bases from V and 5 bases from J; junction bases left unmatched: 9. This CDR3 contains 15 residues. This chain's CDR3 is CASSSGGVGDQPQHF. The DNA of the CDR3 is TGTGCCAGCAGCTCAGGGGGAGTAGGGGATCAGCCCCAGCATTTT.

At least ten counts were recorded for this clonotype. The chain links TRBV28 to TRBJ1-6; 7 bases match TRBD1. The CDR3 runs 13 residues. Trimming removed 4 bases from V and 9 bases from J; junction bases left unmatched: 3. Germline assignment: CDR1 MDHEN and CDR2 SYDVKM. The DNA of the CDR3 is TGTGCCAGCAGTTCAGGGGGGCTTTCACCCCTCCACTTT. Its protein product is CASSSGGLSPLHF. Based on the CDR3 plus reference TRBV28 and TRBJ1-6, the full variable domain is DVKVTQSSRYLVKRTGEKVFLECVQDMDHENMFWYRQDPGLGLRLIYFSYDVKMKEKGDIPEGYSVSREKKERFSLILESASTNQTSMYLCASSSGGLSPLHFGNGTRLTVT.

This clonotype was counted many times. V and J are TRBV7-2 and TRBJ1-6, with D perhaps TRBD1 (5 bases). The V gene lost 5 bases and the J gene lost 9 bases, with 11 bases spanning the gap. The length of the CDR3 is 13 residues. The germline V gene has CDR1 SGHTA and CDR2 FQGNSA. The CDR3 sequence: CASSPGGPSPLHF. CDR3 bases: TGTGCCAGCAGCCCCGGGGGTCCTTCACCCCTCCACTTT.

This clonotype was picked up many times. The gene calls are TRBV11-2 and TRBJ2-1; 10 positions match TRBD1. This CDR3 is 13 amino acids long. The junction had 8 bases not matched to a gene; V was cut back by 5 bases and J by 13 bases. The germline V gene encodes CDR1 SGHAT and CDR2 FQNNGV. The CDR3 nucleotides read TGTGCCAGCAGCGCCAACCGGGACAGGGGTCAGTTCTTC. Its translation: CASSANRDRGQFF.

This clonotype was counted a few times. This chain links TRBV5-1 with TRBJ1-2; D is uncertain. The CDR3 loop spans 15 amino acids. Germline V lookup: CDR1 SGHRS, CDR2 YFSETQ. The V gene lost 0 bases and the J gene lost 6 bases, with 15 bases spanning the gap. CDR3 DNA sequence: TGCGCCAGCAGCTTGGTTGCCATCTCGAGCGATGGCTACACCTTC. This translates into CASSLVAISSDGYTF. Drawing the rest from reference TRBV5-1 and TRBJ1-2, the complete variable domain is KAGVTQTPRYLIKTRGQQVTLSCSPISGHRSVSWYQQTPGQGLQFLFEYFSETQRNKGNFPGRFSGRQFSNSRSEMNVSTLELGDSALYLCASSLVAISSDGYTFGSGTRLTVV.

With regard to this clonotype: One base away lies a much larger clone, so this may be a sequencing read error. V gene TRBV5-1 combines with J gene TRBJ2-5, with TRBD1 matching 9 bases. The CDR3 loop spans 14 amino acids. Germline-derived CDR1 and CDR2 are SGHRS and YFSETQ. CDR3 in DNA: TGCGCCAGCAGCTGGGGACAGGGCCAAGAGATCCAGTACTTC. This sequence encodes CASSWGQGQEIQYF.

This clonotype was seen at least ten times. This rearrangement joins TRBV6-5 to TRBJ2-7, with 7 positions matching TRBD1. CDR3 length: 14 residues. Germline V gene lookup returns CDR1 MNHEY and CDR2 SVGAGI. V lost 0 bases and J lost 2; bases outside the gene matches: 1. The CDR3 spells CASSYSGQTYEQYF. The CDR3 coding sequence is TGTGCCAGCAGTTACTCGGGACAGACCTACGAGCAGTACTTC.

This clonotype was observed many times. V and J are TRBV20-1 and TRBJ2-1; 9 positions match TRBD2. Germline CDR1 DFQATT, CDR2 SNEGSKA (reference sequence). Trimming at V came to 6 bases and at J to 7 bases, leaving 10 bases not matched to a gene. The CDR3 runs to 14 residues. CDR3: CSATRLADRNEQFF. CDR3 DNA: TGCAGTGCCACCAGACTAGCGGATAGAAATGAGCAGTTCTTC.

This clonotype was recorded at least ten times. This chain uses TRBV5-6 with TRBJ1-1, with 7 bases fitting TRBD1. Germline V CDR1 and CDR2: SGHDT, YYEEEE. The CDR3 totals 14 residues. J lost 3 bases, V lost 6 bases, and 8 bases had no gene match. The CDR3 here is CASNRGFMDTEAFF. The CDR3 DNA is TGTGCCAGCAACAGGGGTTTTATGGACACTGAAGCTTTCTTT.

This clonotype was observed many times. The chain couples TRBV6-5 to TRBJ2-5, with 15 positions matching TRBD2. V lost 6 bases to trimming and J lost 2 bases; unmatched junction nucleotides: 4. Germline V CDR1 and CDR2: MNHEY, SVGAGI. This CDR3 has 16 residues. The CDR3 sequence is CASRSGLAGGQETQYF. CDR3 bases: TGTGCCAGCAGATCCGGACTAGCGGGGGGGCAAGAGACCCAGTACTTC.

Concerning this clonotype itself: This sequence may be a read error, since a much larger clone differs from it by one base. V and J are TRBV5-1 and TRBJ1-4; D is perhaps TRBD1 (5 bases). From germline, CDR1 is SGHRS and CDR2 YFSETQ. The CDR3 consists of 16 residues. The germline V and J ends were trimmed by 2 bases and 1 base, with 12 bases remaining between them. The CDR3 region is CASSFQVQGTNEKLFF. In DNA form, the CDR3 reads TGCGCCAGCAGCTTTCAGGTCCAGGGAACTAATGAAAAACTGTTTTTT.

The V gene is TRBV11-2, the J gene TRBJ1-1; unclear D gene. Germline-derived CDR1 and CDR2 are SGHAT and FQNNGV. This CDR3 is 14 amino acids long. Trimming left V 1 base short and J 2 bases short, with 8 bases between. The CDR3 spells CASSLGGYNTEAFF. CDR3 nucleotides: TGTGCCAGCAGCTTAGGAGGGTATAACACTGAAGCTTTCTTT.

This clonotype was recorded at least ten times. The rearrangement links TRBV4-2 to TRBJ2-7, with 11 nucleotides matching TRBD1. Trimming removed 3 bases from V and 2 bases from J; junction bases left unmatched: 6. CDR3 length: 16 amino acids. CDR1 is LGHNA and CDR2 is YNFKEQ in the germline V gene. The chain's CDR3 is CASSQELGQGAYEQYF. In nucleotides, the CDR3 is TGTGCCAGCAGCCAGGAACTGGGACAGGGGGCCTACGAGCAGTACTTC.

In its sample, this clonotype was seen many times. The CDR3 protein is CSARGGDGYTF. CDR3 sequence (DNA): TGCAGTGCTAGAGGGGGGGATGGCTACACCTTC. The rearrangement links TRBV20-1 to TRBJ1-2; tentatively, D is TRBD1 (5 bases). This CDR3 contains 11 residues. V gave up 1 base and J gave up 6 bases, with 6 bases separating them. Germline V lookup: CDR1 DFQATT, CDR2 SNEGSKA (reference sequence).

The table lists this clonotype with many counts. The J gene is TRBJ1-4, the V gene TRBV5-6; D ambiguous. Trimming removed 3 bases from V and 4 bases from J, with 10 bases in between. CDR1 and CDR2 from the germline V gene are SGHDT and YYEEEE. The CDR3 length is 14 residues. The CDR3 reads CASSSAGVNEKLFF. Written as DNA, the CDR3 is TGTGCCAGCAGCTCGGCGGGAGTTAATGAAAAACTGTTTTTT.

Many counts were recorded for this clonotype. The CDR3 nucleotides are TGCAGTGCTTCCCCTTCACCCCTCCACTTT. The encoded protein is CSASPSPLHF. The chain couples TRBV20-1 to TRBJ1-6; the D is unclear. Germline V gives CDR1 DFQATT, CDR2 SNEGSKA (reference sequence). V shed 5 bases and J shed 9 bases, with 5 bases lying between them. The CDR3 length is 10 residues.

Regarding this clonotype: Given a much more abundant clone one base away, this may be a read error. This chain uses TRBV6-5 with TRBJ1-1; 8 positions agree with TRBD1. CDR1 is MNHEY, CDR2 SVGAGI, per germline. CDR3 length: 14 amino acids. Unmatched junction bases numbered 10, after V lost 10 bases and J lost 3 bases. The CDR3 sequence: CAISPGGFDTEAFF. In nucleotides, the CDR3 is TGTGCCATCAGCCCAGGGGGCTTCGACACTGAAGCTTTCTTT.

This clonotype was counted ten times or more. The chain has TRBV5-1 and TRBJ2-3, with TRBD1 matching over 8 bases. Trimming at V came to 4 bases and at J to 0 bases, leaving 4 bases not matched to a gene. The CDR3 extends over 15 amino acids. Germline CDR1 SGHRS, CDR2 YFSETQ. CDR3 amino acids: CASSPRDRSTDTQYF. The DNA for the CDR3 is TGCGCCAGCAGCCCACGGGACAGGAGCACAGATACGCAGTATTTT.

This clonotype was observed many times. The gene calls are TRBV27 and TRBJ1-5; maybe TRBD1 (5 bases). Germline-derived CDR1 and CDR2 are MNHEY and SMNVEV (reference sequence). V was cut by 1 base and J by 3 bases, with 16 bases left in between. This CDR3 is 17 amino acids long. The CDR3 DNA sequence: TGTGCCAGCAGTTTATGGGCCAGGGCCGGAGACAATCAGCCCCAGCATTTT. Translated: CASSLWARAGDNQPQHF.

Ten or more counts support this clonotype. This rearrangement joins TRBV25-1 to TRBJ2-2, with a possible D match to TRBD1 (6 bases). Trimming took 4 bases from V and 4 from J, leaving 13 bases between them. Germline V lookup: CDR1 MGHDK, CDR2 SYGVNS. There are 15 residues in the CDR3. CDR3 nucleotides: TGTGCCAGCAGTGCTGTCACAGGGTTCACCGGGGAGCTGTTTTTT. Translated, it gives CASSAVTGFTGELFF.

This clonotype was detected ten times or more. The rearrangement uses TRBV15 and TRBJ1-5, with no clear D. In germline, CDR1 is LNHNV, CDR2 YYDKDF (reference sequence). The CDR3 totals 17 residues. The V and J ends lost 0 bases and 0 bases respectively, with 12 bases between them. CDR3 region: CATSRDFGGNSNQPQHF. CDR3 coding DNA: TGTGCCACCAGCAGAGATTTCGGCGGGAATAGCAATCAGCCCCAGCATTTT. Looking up the rest from reference TRBV15 and TRBJ1-5 gives the full variable domain: DAMVIQNPRYQVTQFGKPVTLSCSQTLNHNVMYWYQQKSSQAPKLLFHYYDKDFNNEADTPDNFQSRRPNTSFCFLDIRSPGLGDTAMYLCATSRDFGGNSNQPQHFGDGTRLSIL.

This clonotype appeared many times. The V gene is TRBV14, the J gene TRBJ1-1; no definite D call. Trimming pared 0 bases from V and 5 bases from J, leaving 10 bases between. Germline V CDR1 and CDR2: SGHDN, FVKESK. The CDR3 covers 14 residues. CDR3: CASSQDLIRTEAFF. The CDR3 nucleotides read TGTGCCAGCAGCCAAGATCTCATCAGGACTGAAGCTTTCTTT. Filled out from reference TRBV14 and TRBJ1-1, the complete variable domain reads EAGVTQFPSHSVIEKGQTVTLRCDPISGHDNLYWYRRVMGKEIKFLLHFVKESKQDESGMPNNRFLAERTGGTYSTLKVQPAELEDSGVYFCASSQDLIRTEAFFGQGTRLTVV.

This clonotype has ten or more counts. This chain connects TRBV7-2 to TRBJ1-6, with D uncertain. V lost 5 bases and J lost 6, with 2 bases in between. Germline V gives CDR1 SGHTA, CDR2 FQGNSA. There are 11 residues in the CDR3. In DNA, the CDR3 is TGTGCCAGCAGCATTAATTCACCCCTCCACTTT. Its translation is CASSINSPLHF.

This clonotype came up a few times. V is TRBV19 and J is TRBJ2-1; the match to TRBD1 covers 7 bases. CDR3 size: 15 residues. Germline V gene data show CDR1 as LNHDA and CDR2 as SQIVND (reference sequence). V was clipped by 3 bases and J by 0 bases; unmatched bases: 2. CDR3 residues: CASSMDRSSYNEQFF. In DNA form, the CDR3 reads TGTGCCAGTAGTATGGACAGGAGCTCCTACAATGAGCAGTTCTTC.

This chain joins TRBV28 and TRBJ2-7; TRBD1 or TRBD2 may be the D gene (5 bases each). Trimming shortened V by 3 bases and J by 2 bases, and 14 bases separated the two germline ends. The CDR3 is made up of 15 amino acids. CDR1 and CDR2 (germline): MDHEN, SYDVKM. CDR3 nucleotides: TGTGCCAGCAGTTTGGCTGGGGGTGAAACCTACGAGCAGTACTTC. Encoded protein: CASSLAGGETYEQYF.

Comment on this clonotype: This may be a read error: a much more frequent sequence differs by one nucleotide. The chain employs TRBV15 and TRBJ2-3, with D perhaps matching TRBD1 or TRBD2 (6 bases each). Germline V CDR1 and CDR2: LNHNV, YYDKDF (reference sequence). The CDR3 totals 14 residues. CDR3 region: CVTSRGGFTDTQYF. In DNA, the CDR3 is TGTGTCACCAGCAGAGGGGGGTTCACAGATACGCAGTATTTT.

This chain connects TRBV20-1 to TRBJ2-7; a weak D match, TRBD2 (6 bases). This CDR3 contains 14 residues. Looked up from germline, CDR1 is DFQATT and CDR2 is SNEGSKA (reference sequence). Trimming removed 1 base from V and 2 bases from J, with 12 bases in between. CDR3 sequence reads: CSARVGRGTYEQYF. CDR3 bases: TGCAGTGCTAGAGTCGGGCGGGGAACCTACGAGCAGTACTTC.